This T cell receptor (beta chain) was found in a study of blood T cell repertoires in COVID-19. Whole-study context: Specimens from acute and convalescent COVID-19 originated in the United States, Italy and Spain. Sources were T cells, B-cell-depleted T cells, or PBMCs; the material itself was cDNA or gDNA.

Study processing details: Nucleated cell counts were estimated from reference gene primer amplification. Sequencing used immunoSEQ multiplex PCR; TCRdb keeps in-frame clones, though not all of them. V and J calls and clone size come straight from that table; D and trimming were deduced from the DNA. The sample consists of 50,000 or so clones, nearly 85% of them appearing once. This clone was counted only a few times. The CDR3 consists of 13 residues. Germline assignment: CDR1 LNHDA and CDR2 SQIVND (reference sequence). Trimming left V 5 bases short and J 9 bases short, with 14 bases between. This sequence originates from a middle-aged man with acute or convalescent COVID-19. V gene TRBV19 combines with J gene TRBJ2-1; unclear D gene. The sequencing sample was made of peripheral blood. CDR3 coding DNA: TGTGCCAGTAGTGCAATAGCCGCTTTTGAGCAGTTCTTC. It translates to CASSAIAAFEQFF.